The 23 T cell receptor beta chains listed next were all sequenced from one sample in a study of T-cell reconstitution after alpha-beta-depleted transplantation in children. Unique molecular identifiers were built into the TCRbeta library. One entry per CDR3 protein results from TCRdb running MiXCR on the PCR reads. The sample lists 230,000 or so distinct CDR3 sequences, 12% occurring once. Sequencing used PBMCs from the stem cell graft donor, obtained from the stem cell graft. The receptors originated from a human donor who donated a stem cell graft to a child with acute lymphoblastic leukemia.

This clonotype was found many times. V usage is TRBV7-9 and J usage is TRBJ1-2; the D is unclear. The CDR3 extends over 12 amino acids. The ends were cut back, 5 bases at V and 8 bases at J, with 12 bases in the middle. Germline CDR1 is SEHNR and CDR2 is FQNEAQ (reference sequence). CDR3 region: CASSRPNGGYTF. CDR3 nucleotide sequence: TGTGCCAGCAGCAGACCAAACGGGGGCTACACCTTC.

This clonotype was recorded many times. This rearrangement joins TRBV4-3 to TRBJ1-2; D ambiguous. Trimming took off 0 bases at V and 5 bases at J, with 16 bases between the two ends. CDR3 length: 16 amino acids. In germline, CDR1 is LGHNA, CDR2 YSLEER. CDR3 bases: TGCGCCAGCAGCCAAGATGAGTCGGGTGTGGGGTATGGCTACACCTTC. Translated: CASSQDESGVGYGYTF.

This clonotype was counted ten times or more. V and J are TRBV4-3 and TRBJ2-7; TRBD2 might be the D (5 bases). Germline V lookup: CDR1 LGHNA, CDR2 YSLEER. This CDR3 comprises 16 residues. V was pared by 0 bases and J by 6 bases, with 18 bases between. The CDR3 DNA sequence: TGCGCCAGCAGCCAAGAATTTTCTTCACGAGGGTCCGAGCAGTACTTC. Translating it yields CASSQEFSSRGSEQYF.

In its sample, this clonotype was seen many times. The chain combines TRBV11-2 with TRBJ2-7; the D is unclear. V lost 5 bases, J lost 3 bases, and 5 bases lay in between. CDR1 is SGHAT, CDR2 FQNNGV, per germline. The CDR3 is 11 amino acids. CDR3 loop: CASSPHYEQYF. The CDR3 bases are TGTGCCAGCAGCCCTCACTACGAGCAGTACTTC.

This clonotype was observed many times. The rearrangement links TRBV21-1 to TRBJ1-2. TRBV21-1 constitutes a pseudogene. CDR3 length: 13 amino acids. CDR3 sequence (DNA): TGTGCCAGCAGCATAAGGGAGAACTATGGCTACACCTTC. It encodes CASSIRENYGYTF.

V usage is TRBV10-3 and J usage is TRBJ2-3; 7 nucleotides match TRBD2. The germline V gene has CDR1 ENHRY and CDR2 SYGVKD. V trimming: 10 bases; J trimming: 3 bases; junction bases outside the gene matches: 10. The CDR3 has 14 amino acids. The CDR3 protein is CATSPGGPTDTQYF. Written as DNA, the CDR3 is TGTGCCACTTCCCCGGGAGGTCCGACAGATACGCAGTATTTT.

This clonotype occurred many times. V is TRBV7-2 and J is TRBJ1-4; D not resolved. CDR3 size: 14 residues. Looked up from germline, CDR1 is SGHTA and CDR2 is FQGNSA. The V end lost 3 bases, the J end lost 4 bases, and 9 bases lay between the germline ends. This CDR3 reads CASSLAINNEKLFF. DNA of the CDR3: TGTGCCAGCAGCTTGGCTATAAATAATGAAAAACTGTTTTTT.

There are a few counts of this clonotype. This chain joins TRBV30 and TRBJ1-2, with D unresolved. CDR3 length equals 11 residues. The germline V gene encodes CDR1 GTSNPN and CDR2 SVGIG (reference sequence). Trimming stripped 8 bases from V and 6 bases from J, with 13 bases between. In nucleotides, the CDR3 is TGTGCCCTCGAAGGGCGAAATGGCTACACCTTC. Translating it yields CALEGRNGYTF.

This clonotype was seen repeatedly, ten times or more. V is TRBV29-1 and J is TRBJ1-1, with 7 bases that match TRBD1. Germline V gene sequence: CDR1 SQVTM, CDR2 ANQGSEA. Losses at the gene ends were 3 bases for V and 5 bases for J; bases not matched to a gene: 12. The CDR3 covers 15 residues. The CDR3 sequence is CSVDGPVRGPTEAFF. CDR3 coding DNA: TGCAGCGTTGATGGCCCTGTTAGGGGGCCGACTGAAGCTTTCTTT.

This clonotype was seen at least ten times. V usage is TRBV29-1 and J usage is TRBJ1-2, with TRBD1 matching over 8 bases. V lost 7 bases, J lost 1 base, and 11 bases stayed unmatched. The CDR3 sequence is 15 residues long. Germline CDR1 is SQVTM and CDR2 is ANQGSEA. CDR3 DNA sequence: TGCAGCGCCTACGAGACGGACAGGGATAACTATGGCTACACCTTC. Translating it yields CSAYETDRDNYGYTF. Complete variable domain (other parts from reference TRBV29-1 and TRBJ1-2): SAVISQKPSRDICQRGTSLTIQCQVDSQVTMMFWYRQQPGQSLTLIATANQGSEATYESGFVIDKFPISRPNLTFSTLTVSNMSPEDSSIYLCSAYETDRDNYGYTFGSGTRLTVV.

This clonotype was counted at least ten times. This chain uses TRBV7-9 with TRBJ2-2, with a possible D match to TRBD1 (6 bases). The CDR3 sequence is 13 residues long. Germline V CDR1 and CDR2: SEHNR, FQNEAQ (reference sequence). V lost 6 bases, J lost 6 bases, and 11 bases lay in between. The CDR3 bases are TGTGCCAGCAGTTCTTCAGGGGCCGGGGAGCTGTTTTTT. Encoded protein: CASSSSGAGELFF.

This clonotype was observed many times. The rearrangement uses TRBV29-1 and TRBJ1-1; D unclear. The V gene's germline CDR1 is SQVTM and CDR2 ANQGSEA. The CDR3 covers 13 residues. Trimming cost V 0 bases and J 1 base, with 6 bases left between them. The CDR3 coding sequence is TGCAGCGTTGAAGATGGCAGGAACACTGAAGCTTTCTTT. It yields the protein CSVEDGRNTEAFF.

The rearrangement joins TRBV20-1 to TRBJ2-7, with TRBD2 identical over 11 bases. The CDR3 is 16 amino acids. J was trimmed by 3 bases and V by 5 bases; bases with no gene match: 12. In germline, CDR1 is DFQATT, CDR2 SNEGSKA (reference sequence). For the CDR3, the DNA is TGCAGTGCTCCCTCTCGACCCGGGACTAGCGGCTACGAGCAGTACTTC. Translating gives CSAPSRPGTSGYEQYF.

This clonotype has more than one count but fewer than ten. The CDR3 here is CASWEGGAGELFF. As DNA, the CDR3 is TGTGCCAGCTGGGAGGGTGGTGCCGGGGAGCTGTTTTTT. The rearrangement joins TRBV28 to TRBJ2-2; 7 bases match TRBD2. The V gene's germline CDR1 is MDHEN and CDR2 SYDVKM. The length of the CDR3 is 13 residues. Losses at the gene ends were 8 bases for V and 6 bases for J; bases not matched to a gene: 6. Variable domain in full (rest from reference TRBV28 and TRBJ2-2): DVKVTQSSRYLVKRTGEKVFLECVQDMDHENMFWYRQDPGLGLRLIYFSYDVKMKEKGDIPEGYSVSREKKERFSLILESASTNQTSMYLCASWEGGAGELFFGEGSRLTVL.

This clonotype was recorded many times. The chain carries TRBV20-1 and TRBJ2-3, with 8 bases lining up with TRBD2. Trimming took 2 bases from V and 0 from J; bases not matched to a gene: 4. CDR3 size: 15 residues. Germline CDR1 and CDR2: DFQATT and SNEGSKA (reference sequence). CDR3 bases: TGCAGTGCTAGAAGTGAGCGGGGGAGCACAGATACGCAGTATTTT. Its translation: CSARSERGSTDTQYF.

This clonotype has a count of ten or more. The chain joins TRBV7-9 to TRBJ2-7; D is perhaps TRBD2 (5 bases). V shed 0 bases and J shed 4 bases, with 13 bases lying between them. The CDR3 totals 15 residues. Germline CDR1 is SEHNR and CDR2 is FQNEAQ (reference sequence). This CDR3 reads CASSLALGEMYEQYF. In DNA form, the CDR3 reads TGTGCCAGCAGCTTAGCGCTTGGGGAGATGTACGAGCAGTACTTC. Full variable domain (remainder filled in from reference TRBV7-9 and TRBJ2-7): DTGVSQNPRHKITKRGQNVTFRCDPISEHNRLYWYRQTLGQGPEFLTYFQNEAQLEKSRLLSDRFSAERPKGSFSTLEIQRTEQGDSAMYLCASSLALGEMYEQYFGPGTRLTVT.

There are many counts of this clonotype. This chain uses TRBV6-1 with TRBJ2-7, with a possible D match to TRBD2 (5 bases). The CDR3 runs 12 residues. In germline, CDR1 is MNHNS, CDR2 SASEGT. The V and J ends lost 9 bases and 6 bases respectively, with 15 bases between them. The CDR3 DNA reads TGTGCCAGTTGGGTCGGAGGACGCGAGCAGTACTTC. Translated: CASWVGGREQYF.

This clonotype was seen ten or more times. The CDR3 bases are TGTGCCAGCAGGGAGGGGACAGGGCCCTACGAGCAGTACTTC. It translates to CASREGTGPYEQYF. The V and J genes are TRBV12-3 or TRBV12-4 and TRBJ2-7, with 9 bases matching TRBD1. V trimming: 6 bases; J trimming: 2 bases; junction bases outside the gene matches: 5. The length of the CDR3 is 14 residues.

This clonotype was seen only a few times. The rearrangement links TRBV7-9 to TRBJ2-2; D is unresolved. This CDR3 spans 15 amino acids. V gave up 4 bases and J gave up 3 bases, with 12 bases separating them. Germline assignment: CDR1 SEHNR and CDR2 FQNEAQ (reference sequence). CDR3 protein: CASSSSGRHTGELFF. Here the CDR3 DNA reads TGTGCCAGCAGCTCGTCCGGAAGGCACACCGGGGAGCTGTTTTTT.

Many counts were recorded for this clonotype. This chain uses TRBV9 with TRBJ2-2; the D is unclear. This CDR3 region has 15 residues. The V and J ends lost 4 bases and 1 base respectively, with 11 bases between them. Per the germline V gene, CDR1 is SGDLS and CDR2 is YYNGEE. CDR3 sequence reads: CASSPTRRNTGELFF. CDR3 nucleotides: TGTGCCAGCAGCCCTACCAGACGGAACACCGGGGAGCTGTTTTTT.

This clonotype was seen repeatedly, ten times or more. The chain combines TRBV5-1 with TRBJ1-5; D possibly corresponds to TRBD1 (6 bases). Germline CDR1 and CDR2: SGHRS and YFSETQ. This CDR3 region has 16 residues. Deletions cut 0 bases from V and 0 bases from J, with 10 bases between. The CDR3 nucleotides read TGCGCCAGCAGCTTGGGGCCGGGGGCTAGCAATCAGCCCCAGCATTTT. It yields the protein CASSLGPGASNQPQHF. The whole variable domain, remainder taken from reference TRBV5-1 and TRBJ1-5, is KAGVTQTPRYLIKTRGQQVTLSCSPISGHRSVSWYQQTPGQGLQFLFEYFSETQRNKGNFPGRFSGRQFSNSRSEMNVSTLELGDSALYLCASSLGPGASNQPQHFGDGTRLSIL.

This clonotype was seen ten or more times. The chain uses TRBV7-3 and TRBJ2-1; D not certain. The CDR3 consists of 13 residues. Germline CDR1 is SGHTA and CDR2 is FQGTGA. Trimming pared 0 bases from V and 7 bases from J, leaving 7 bases between. As DNA, the CDR3 is TGTGCCAGCAGCTTAACGACCCGGAATGAGCAGTTCTTC. Protein product: CASSLTTRNEQFF.

The CDR3, as DNA: TGCAGCGTTGAAGATCTTCCGAGAGGGGTCAGGCCGAATGAGCAGTTCTTC. It codes for CSVEDLPRGVRPNEQFF. V and J are TRBV29-1 and TRBJ2-1; D tentatively fits TRBD1 or TRBD2 (5 bases each). V gave up 0 bases and J gave up 7 bases, with 22 bases separating them. Per the germline V gene, CDR1 is SQVTM and CDR2 is ANQGSEA. The CDR3 consists of 17 residues.